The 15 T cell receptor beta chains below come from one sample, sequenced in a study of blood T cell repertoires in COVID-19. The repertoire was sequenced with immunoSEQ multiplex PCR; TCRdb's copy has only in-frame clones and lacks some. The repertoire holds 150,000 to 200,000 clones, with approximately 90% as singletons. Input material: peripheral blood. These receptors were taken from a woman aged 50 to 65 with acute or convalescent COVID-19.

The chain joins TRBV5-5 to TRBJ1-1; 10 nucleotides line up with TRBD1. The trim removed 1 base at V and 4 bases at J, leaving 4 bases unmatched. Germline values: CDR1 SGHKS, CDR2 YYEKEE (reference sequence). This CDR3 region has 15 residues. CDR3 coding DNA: TGTGCCAGCAGCTTGCTGGGACAGGGGATCACTGAAGCTTTCTTT. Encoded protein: CASSLLGQGITEAFF.

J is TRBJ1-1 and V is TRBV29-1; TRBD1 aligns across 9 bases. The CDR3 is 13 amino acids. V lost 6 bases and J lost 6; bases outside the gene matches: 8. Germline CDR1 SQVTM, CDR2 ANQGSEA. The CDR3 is CSVTRTGASEAFF. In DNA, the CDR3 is TGCAGCGTGACAAGGACAGGGGCCTCTGAAGCTTTCTTT.

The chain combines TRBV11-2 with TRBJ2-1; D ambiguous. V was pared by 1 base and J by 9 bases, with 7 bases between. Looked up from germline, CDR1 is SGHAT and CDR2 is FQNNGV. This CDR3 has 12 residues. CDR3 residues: CASSLAVREQFF. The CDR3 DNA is TGTGCCAGCAGCTTAGCTGTCCGTGAGCAGTTCTTC.

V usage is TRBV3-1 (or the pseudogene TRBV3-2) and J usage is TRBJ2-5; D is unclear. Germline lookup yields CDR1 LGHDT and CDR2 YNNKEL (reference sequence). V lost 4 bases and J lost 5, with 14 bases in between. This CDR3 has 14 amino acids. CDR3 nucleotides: TGTGCCAGCAGCCCAGCATGGGCCATGGAGACCCAGTACTTC. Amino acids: CASSPAWAMETQYF.

The CDR3 nucleotides read TGTGCCAGCTCACCGGACCGGGACAGTTACACTGAAGCTTTCTTT. Translation: CASSPDRDSYTEAFF. V and J are TRBV18 and TRBJ1-1; TRBD1 aligns across 7 bases. J gave up 3 bases and V 3 bases, and 7 bases lay outside the gene matches. Germline V CDR1 and CDR2: KGHSH, LQKENI. The CDR3 is made up of 15 amino acids. Looking up the rest from reference TRBV18 and TRBJ1-1 gives the full variable domain: NAGVMQNPRHLVRRRGQEARLRCSPMKGHSHVYWYRQLPEEGLKFMVYLQKENIIDESGMPKERFSAEFPKEGPSILRIQQVVRGDSAAYFCASSPDRDSYTEAFFGQGTRLTVV.

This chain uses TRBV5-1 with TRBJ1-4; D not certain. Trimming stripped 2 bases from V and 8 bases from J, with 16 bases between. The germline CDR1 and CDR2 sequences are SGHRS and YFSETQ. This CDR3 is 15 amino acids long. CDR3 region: CASSFTLSGWEKLFF. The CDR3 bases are TGCGCCAGCAGCTTTACGCTGTCCGGGTGGGAAAAACTGTTTTTT.

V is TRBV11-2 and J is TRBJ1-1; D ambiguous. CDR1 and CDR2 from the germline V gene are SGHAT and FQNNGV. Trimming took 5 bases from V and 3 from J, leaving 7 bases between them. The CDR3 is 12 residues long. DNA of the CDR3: TGTGCCAGCAGCCCTTTGTACACTGAAGCTTTCTTT. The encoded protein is CASSPLYTEAFF.

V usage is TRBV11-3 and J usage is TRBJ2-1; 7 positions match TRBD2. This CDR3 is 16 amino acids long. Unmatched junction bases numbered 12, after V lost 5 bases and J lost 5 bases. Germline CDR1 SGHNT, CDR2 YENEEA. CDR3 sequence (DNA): TGTGCCAGCAGCCCGGGGGGACTCAGAGCCCACAATGAGCAGTTCTTC. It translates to CASSPGGLRAHNEQFF.

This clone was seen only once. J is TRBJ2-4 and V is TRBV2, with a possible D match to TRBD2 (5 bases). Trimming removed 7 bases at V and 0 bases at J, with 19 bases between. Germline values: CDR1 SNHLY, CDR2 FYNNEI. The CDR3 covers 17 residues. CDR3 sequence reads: CASKPGEGELAKNIQYF. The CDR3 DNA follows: TGTGCCAGCAAGCCGGGCGAGGGCGAACTAGCCAAAAACATTCAGTACTTC.

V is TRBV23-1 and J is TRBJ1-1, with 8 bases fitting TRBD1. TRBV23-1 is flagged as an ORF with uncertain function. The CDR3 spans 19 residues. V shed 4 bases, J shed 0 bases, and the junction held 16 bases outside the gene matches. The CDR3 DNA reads TGCGCCAGCAGTCGCCGACCGGGACAGGAGCCGAGCTTGAACACTGAAGCTTTCTTT. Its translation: CASSRRPGQEPSLNTEAFF.

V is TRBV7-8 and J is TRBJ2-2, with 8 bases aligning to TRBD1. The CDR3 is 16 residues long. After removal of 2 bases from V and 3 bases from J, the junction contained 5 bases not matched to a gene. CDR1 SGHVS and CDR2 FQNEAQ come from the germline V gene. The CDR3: CASSLRSGGDTGELFF. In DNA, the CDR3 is TGTGCCAGCAGCTTACGGTCAGGGGGCGACACCGGGGAGCTGTTTTTT.

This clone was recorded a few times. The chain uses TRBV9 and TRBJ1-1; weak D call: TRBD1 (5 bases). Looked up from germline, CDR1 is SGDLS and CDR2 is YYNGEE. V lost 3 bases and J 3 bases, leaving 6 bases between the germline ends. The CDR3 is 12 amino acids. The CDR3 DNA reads TGTGCCAGCAGCGGGACATACACTGAAGCTTTCTTT. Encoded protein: CASSGTYTEAFF.

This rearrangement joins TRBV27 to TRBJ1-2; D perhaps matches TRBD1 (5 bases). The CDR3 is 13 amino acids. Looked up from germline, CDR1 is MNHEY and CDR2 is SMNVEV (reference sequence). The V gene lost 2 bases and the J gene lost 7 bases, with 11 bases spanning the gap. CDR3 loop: CASSLQGNGGYTF. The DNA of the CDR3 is TGTGCCAGCAGTTTACAGGGAAACGGTGGCTACACCTTC.

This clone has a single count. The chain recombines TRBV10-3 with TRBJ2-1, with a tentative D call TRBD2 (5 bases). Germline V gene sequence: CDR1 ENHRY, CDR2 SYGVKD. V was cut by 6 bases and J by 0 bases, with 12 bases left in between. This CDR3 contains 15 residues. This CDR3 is CAIRTGRGSYNEQFF. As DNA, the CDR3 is TGTGCCATCAGGACGGGCCGGGGCTCCTACAATGAGCAGTTCTTC.

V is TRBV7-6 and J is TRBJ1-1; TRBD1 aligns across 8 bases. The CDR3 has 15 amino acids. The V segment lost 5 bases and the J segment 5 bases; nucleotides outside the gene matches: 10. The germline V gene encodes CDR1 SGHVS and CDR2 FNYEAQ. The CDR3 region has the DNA TGTGCCAGCAGCCTCCCCACAGGGGGGGCGACTGAAGCTTTCTTT. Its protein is CASSLPTGGATEAFF.